The 5 T cell receptor beta chains below come from one sample, sequenced in a study of response to subunit inactivated influenza vaccine. Each CDR3 protein is one row after TCRdb ran MiXCR on the RT-PCR reads. This sample carries fewer than 400,000 distinct CDR3 sequences, 21% of them seen once, and the ten largest clones take about a tenth. Sequencing was performed on PBMCs from blood, taken about 19 months after vaccination. The source is a man between 50 and 69 years old who received an inactivated influenza vaccine.

This chain uses TRBV6-5 with TRBJ1-1, with unresolved D. Per germline, CDR1 MNHEY and CDR2 SVGAGI. V was clipped by 4 bases and J by 3 bases, with 15 bases between them. The CDR3 contains 15 residues. This CDR3 is CASSSPSGYYTEAFF. The CDR3 DNA sequence: TGTGCCAGCAGTTCCCCCTCGGGGTACTACACTGAAGCTTTCTTT.

The chain is built from TRBV4-2 and TRBJ2-4; TRBD1 might be the D (6 bases). The V and J ends lost 1 base and 0 bases respectively, with 13 bases between them. CDR1 is LGHNA and CDR2 is YNFKEQ in the germline V gene. The CDR3 is 17 amino acids. The chain's CDR3 is CASSQGNRVLAKNIQYF. In DNA, the CDR3 is TGTGCCAGCAGCCAAGGGAACAGGGTTCTAGCCAAAAACATTCAGTACTTC.

A few counts support this clonotype. The chain combines TRBV11-1 with TRBJ1-1; 7 bases are a match to TRBD1. CDR3 length: 14 amino acids. The germline V gene encodes CDR1 SGHAT and CDR2 FQDESV (reference sequence). V was clipped by 6 bases and J by 3 bases; unmatched bases: 7. The CDR3 region has the DNA TGTGCCAGCAGGCTGGCCAGGGGGGACACTGAAGCTTTCTTT. Protein product: CASRLARGDTEAFF. Supplemented by reference TRBV11-1 and TRBJ1-1, the full variable domain reads EAEVAQSPRYKITEKSQAVAFWCDPISGHATLYWYRQILGQGPELLVQFQDESVVDDSQLPKDRFSAERLKGVDSTLKIQPAELGDSAMYLCASRLARGDTEAFFGQGTRLTVV.

This clonotype was counted between two and nine times. The rearrangement joins TRBV29-1 to TRBJ1-2; D may be TRBD1 (6 bases). The CDR3 is 13 amino acids. CDR1 and CDR2 from the germline V gene are SQVTM and ANQGSEA. V was shortened by 6 bases and J by 5 bases, with 16 bases between the two germline ends. This chain's CDR3 is CSVTGISFYGYTF. The CDR3 DNA is TGCAGCGTCACAGGGATTTCTTTTTATGGCTACACCTTC.

This clonotype was detected a few times. The V gene is TRBV2, the J gene TRBJ2-1, with 8 positions matching TRBD1. V was clipped by 2 bases and J by 7 bases; unmatched bases: 4. This CDR3 is built from 14 residues. The V gene's germline CDR1 is SNHLY and CDR2 FYNNEI. The CDR3 reads CASSEQGALNEQFF. The CDR3 DNA is TGTGCCAGCAGTGAACAGGGGGCGTTGAATGAGCAGTTCTTC.